Presented here are 23 T cell receptor beta chains from one specimen sequenced in a study of cytomegalovirus exposure and HLA in healthy donors. Both 60 Vbeta primers and 13 Jbeta primers went into the PCR. Data came from immunoSEQ multiplex PCR; TCRdb stores just in-frame clones and leaves some out. The data contain 160,000 or so clones, about 86% of them singletons. The material sequenced was PBMCs. The receptors stem from a woman younger than 35 in good health and CMV-seronegative.

This chain links TRBV4-1 with TRBJ2-7; D is perhaps TRBD1 (5 bases). V lost 1 base, J lost 6 bases, and 16 bases lay in between. The germline CDR1 and CDR2 sequences are MGHRA and YSYEKL. CDR3 length: 15 residues. CDR3: CASSQVGQGGSEQYF. The CDR3 bases are TGCGCCAGCAGCCAAGTCGGCCAGGGTGGCTCCGAGCAGTACTTC.

The chain is built from TRBV2 and TRBJ1-4; unclear D gene. V shed 3 bases and J shed 5 bases, with 13 bases lying between them. Germline CDR1 is SNHLY and CDR2 is FYNNEI. This CDR3 has 15 residues. This CDR3 is CASSDSGNSNEKLFF. For the CDR3, the DNA is TGTGCCAGCAGTGACTCGGGGAACTCCAATGAAAAACTGTTTTTT.

V and J are TRBV28 and TRBJ2-5; a possible D gene is TRBD1 (6 bases). V lost 2 bases to trimming and J lost 1 base, with 8 bases between them. The V gene's germline CDR1 is MDHEN and CDR2 SYDVKM. This CDR3 has 14 residues. This CDR3 reads CASSLLGAQETQYF. The CDR3 DNA is TGTGCCAGCAGTTTACTGGGGGCCCAAGAGACCCAGTACTTC.

This clone was detected only once. The chain recombines TRBV4-2 with TRBJ2-3; no firm D call. CDR3 length: 15 residues. The ends were cut back, 0 bases at V and 6 bases at J, with 13 bases in the middle. The V gene's germline CDR1 is LGHNA and CDR2 YNFKEQ. The CDR3 here is CASSQDLASADTQYF. For the CDR3, the DNA is TGTGCCAGCAGCCAAGATCTCGCTAGTGCTGATACGCAGTATTTT.

This chain connects TRBV5-1 to TRBJ2-7, with TRBD1 as a possible D gene (6 bases). V was pared by 2 bases and J by 5 bases, with 11 bases between. In germline, CDR1 is SGHRS, CDR2 YFSETQ. The CDR3 totals 13 residues. For the CDR3, the DNA is TGCGCCAGCAGCTTCCAACCAGGGGACGAGCAGTACTTC. It specifies CASSFQPGDEQYF.

The V call is TRBV11-2, the J call TRBJ1-1, with TRBD1 matching over 7 bases. The CDR3 has 13 residues. The trim removed 4 bases at V and 5 bases at J, leaving 4 bases unmatched. Germline V gives CDR1 SGHAT, CDR2 FQNNGV. CDR3 residues: CASSSDRRTEAFF. CDR3 in DNA: TGTGCCAGCAGCTCGGACAGGAGAACTGAAGCTTTCTTT.

A word on this clone: The sample has other DNA sequences that encode this CDR3 too. The CDR3 DNA is TGTGCCAGTAGTATTGGATGGAGACGATCTGGAAACACCATATATTTT. This sequence encodes CASSIGWRRSGNTIYF. The rearrangement joins TRBV19 to TRBJ1-3; no definite D call. V was shortened by 3 bases and J by 1 base, with 13 bases between the two germline ends. This CDR3 region has 16 residues. The V gene's germline CDR1 is LNHDA and CDR2 SQIVND (reference sequence).

This chain connects TRBV10-3 to TRBJ2-1; TRBD1 is a possible D gene (6 bases). Germline V CDR1 and CDR2: ENHRY, SYGVKD. This CDR3 has 12 amino acids. The V and J ends lost 6 bases and 7 bases respectively, with 10 bases between them. The CDR3 here is CAISSTGNEQFF. The CDR3, as DNA: TGTGCCATCAGCAGCACAGGGAATGAGCAGTTCTTC.

The rearrangement joins TRBV5-6 to TRBJ1-2, with D possibly matching TRBD1 (5 bases). V lost 3 bases and J 7 bases, leaving 13 bases between the germline ends. The CDR3 totals 13 residues. The germline V gene has CDR1 SGHDT and CDR2 YYEEEE. CDR3 loop: CASSWGGTSGYTF. In DNA form, the CDR3 reads TGTGCCAGCAGCTGGGGGGGTACTTCTGGCTACACCTTC.

The chain is built from TRBV5-1 and TRBJ2-2, with unresolved D. The CDR3 is 16 amino acids. The germline V gene encodes CDR1 SGHRS and CDR2 YFSETQ. The ends were cut back, 0 bases at V and 5 bases at J, with 14 bases in the middle. The CDR3 DNA sequence: TGCGCCAGCAGCTTGGACCCCGTGACAAGGACCGGGGAGCTGTTTTTT. As protein: CASSLDPVTRTGELFF. Full variable domain (rest looked up from reference TRBV5-1 and TRBJ2-2): KAGVTQTPRYLIKTRGQQVTLSCSPISGHRSVSWYQQTPGQGLQFLFEYFSETQRNKGNFPGRFSGRQFSNSRSEMNVSTLELGDSALYLCASSLDPVTRTGELFFGEGSRLTVL.

This chain links TRBV29-1 with TRBJ2-3; 7 bases line up with TRBD1. Trimming at V came to 5 bases and at J to 2 bases, leaving 13 bases not matched to a gene. In germline, CDR1 is SQVTM, CDR2 ANQGSEA. This CDR3 has 16 amino acids. CDR3 region: CSVPPPTGDPTDTQYF. The DNA for the CDR3 is TGCAGCGTTCCCCCTCCAACAGGGGATCCCACAGATACGCAGTATTTT.

The CDR3 nucleotides are TGTGCCAGCAGCTTTTCTGAGAGCAATCAGCCCCAGCATTTT. As protein: CASSFSESNQPQHF. V gene TRBV7-9 combines with J gene TRBJ1-5; D gene uncertain. The V gene lost 3 bases and the J gene lost 1 base, with 7 bases spanning the gap. The germline V gene encodes CDR1 SEHNR and CDR2 FQNEAQ (reference sequence). The CDR3 extends over 14 amino acids.

This clone was observed a few times. The chain couples TRBV5-6 to TRBJ2-7, with TRBD1 matching over 7 bases. J lost 4 bases, V lost 2 bases, and 12 bases had no gene match. The CDR3 extends over 16 amino acids. Looked up from germline, CDR1 is SGHDT and CDR2 is YYEEEE. CDR3 in DNA: TGTGCCAGCAGCTTAGAGACAGGGCTCAGAGTTTACGAGCAGTACTTC. Amino acids: CASSLETGLRVYEQYF.

CDR3 sequence (DNA): TGTGCCAGTAGTATTAATCTGAACACTGAAGCTTTCTTT. As protein: CASSINLNTEAFF. V is TRBV19 and J is TRBJ1-1; no firm D call. There are 13 residues in the CDR3. V was trimmed by 3 bases and J by 0 bases, leaving 5 bases between them. Germline CDR1 LNHDA, CDR2 SQIVND (reference sequence).

J is TRBJ1-1 and V is TRBV7-9, with D perhaps matching TRBD1 (6 bases). Germline V lookup: CDR1 SEHNR, CDR2 FQNEAQ (reference sequence). This CDR3 has 16 amino acids. Trimming cost V 1 base and J 1 base, with 13 bases left between them. The DNA for the CDR3 is TGTGCCAGCAGCTTAGGGTCAGGGGCCGGGAACACTGAAGCTTTCTTT. Protein product: CASSLGSGAGNTEAFF. The full variable domain, with the rest looked up from reference TRBV7-9 and TRBJ1-1, is DTGVSQNPRHKITKRGQNVTFRCDPISEHNRLYWYRQTLGQGPEFLTYFQNEAQLEKSRLLSDRFSAERPKGSFSTLEIQRTEQGDSAMYLCASSLGSGAGNTEAFFGQGTRLTVV.

The rearrangement uses TRBV15 and TRBJ2-7; a possible D gene is TRBD2 (5 bases). Germline CDR1 and CDR2: LNHNV and YYDKDF (reference sequence). The CDR3 is 14 residues long. V was cut by 5 bases and J by 7 bases, with 18 bases left in between. The CDR3 is CATSLPPLGREQYF. CDR3 nucleotides: TGTGCCACCAGCCTCCCACCCCTTGGGAGAGAGCAGTACTTC.

The genes are TRBV27 and TRBJ2-2; D is uncertain. Looked up from germline, CDR1 is MNHEY and CDR2 is SMNVEV (reference sequence). This CDR3 spans 15 amino acids. Trimming took off 4 bases at V and 6 bases at J, with 15 bases between the two ends. CDR3 region: CASSSQVAVAGELFF. The CDR3 DNA sequence: TGTGCCAGCAGTTCTCAAGTGGCTGTGGCCGGGGAGCTGTTTTTT.

The chain carries TRBV5-8 and TRBJ2-5; D may be TRBD2 (6 bases). The closer fit of TRBJ2-7 to the DNA end suggests the J call may be wrong. This CDR3 has 14 amino acids. Germline V gives CDR1 SGHTS, CDR2 YDEGEE. CDR3 sequence reads: CASSSAGFTYEQYF. The CDR3 region has the DNA TGTGCCAGCAGCTCCGCGGGGTTCACCTACGAGCAGTACTTC.

V usage is TRBV6-5 and J usage is TRBJ1-6; perhaps TRBD1 as D (5 bases). Germline assignment: CDR1 MNHEY and CDR2 SVGAGI. This CDR3 comprises 15 residues. V was pared by 7 bases and J by 4 bases, with 14 bases between. The CDR3 loop reads CASNKRQPYNSPLHF. In DNA form, the CDR3 reads TGTGCCAGCAACAAGAGACAGCCTTATAATTCACCCCTCCACTTT.

The V and J genes are TRBV21-1 and TRBJ2-2; whether TRBD2, the table's D call, matches the DNA was not checked. TRBV21-1 is an annotated pseudogene. The CDR3 contains 13 residues. CDR3 protein: CASRKWGAGELFF. The CDR3 nucleotides are TGTGCCAGTCGTAAATGGGGGGCCGGGGAGCTGTTTTTT.

The V gene is TRBV6-4, the J gene TRBJ2-2; D unclear. V lost 3 bases to trimming and J lost 0 bases, with 5 bases between them. CDR1 is MRHNA, CDR2 SNTAGT, per germline. The CDR3 sequence is 14 residues long. CDR3 region: CASSEPANTGELFF. The CDR3 nucleotides are TGTGCCAGCAGTGAACCAGCGAACACCGGGGAGCTGTTTTTT.

V gene TRBV28 combines with J gene TRBJ1-3; D remains unclear. The CDR3 sequence is 14 residues long. Trimming left V 3 bases short and J 4 bases short, with 10 bases between. The germline V gene encodes CDR1 MDHEN and CDR2 SYDVKM. The CDR3 coding sequence is TGTGCCAGCAGTTTGGGAGTAGCGGGAAACACCATATATTTT. Protein: CASSLGVAGNTIYF.

The rearrangement uses TRBV7-9 and TRBJ2-7; D possibly corresponds to TRBD2 (6 bases). Trimming pared 5 bases from V and 7 bases from J, leaving 15 bases between. The CDR3 has 13 residues. CDR1 and CDR2 (germline): SEHNR, FQNEAQ (reference sequence). This CDR3 reads CASSRDLAGEQYF. The CDR3 DNA follows: TGTGCCAGCAGCCGAGACCTGGCGGGGGAGCAGTACTTC.